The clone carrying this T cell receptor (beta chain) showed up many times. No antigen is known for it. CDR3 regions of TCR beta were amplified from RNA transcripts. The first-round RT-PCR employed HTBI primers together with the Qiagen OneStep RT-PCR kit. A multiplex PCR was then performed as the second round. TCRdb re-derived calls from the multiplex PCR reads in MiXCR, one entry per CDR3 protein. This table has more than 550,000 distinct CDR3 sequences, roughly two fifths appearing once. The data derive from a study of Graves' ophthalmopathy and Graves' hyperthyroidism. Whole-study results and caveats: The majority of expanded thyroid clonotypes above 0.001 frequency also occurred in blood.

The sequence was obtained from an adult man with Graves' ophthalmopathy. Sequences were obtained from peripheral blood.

The CDR3 bases are TGTGCCAGCAGCGTTCACCGACAGGGGACGAACACTGAAGCTTTCTTT. This codes for CASSVHRQGTNTEAFF. The chain has TRBV9 and TRBJ1-1; 8 bases line up with TRBD1. Trimming at V came to 2 bases and at J to 1 base, leaving 7 bases not matched to a gene. CDR3 size: 16 residues. The germline V gene encodes CDR1 SGDLS and CDR2 YYNGEE.